This T cell receptor beta chain was observed in a study of Graves' ophthalmopathy and Graves' hyperthyroidism. Study-wide background: Blood was drawn at initial diagnosis, before any treatment.

Germline V gene sequence: CDR1 SGHTA, CDR2 FQGNSA. The CDR3 extends over 15 amino acids. Trimming removed 3 bases at V and 2 bases at J, with 13 bases between. Active ophthalmopathy (CAS at least 3, NOSPECS at least 4), lasting under 3 months. Diagnostic conclusions were grounded in clinical symptoms, serum thyroxine, TRAb, thyroid ultrasound and orbital computed tomography. Amplification targeted the TCR beta CDR3 regions, with RNA transcripts as the source material. First-round RT-PCR employed HTBI primers, with a second-round multiplex PCR after it. TCRdb redid the calling of the multiplex PCR reads with MiXCR, one entry per CDR3 protein. The sample lists 52,000 or so distinct CDR3 sequences, more than 40% seen once, with over 3.5% in the top ten. This clonotype was observed many times.

The TCR originated in an adult woman with Graves' ophthalmopathy. The genes are TRBV7-2 and TRBJ1-1; D may be TRBD1 (6 bases). Sequenced input: peripheral blood. The CDR3 DNA reads TGTGCCAGCAGCTTGGGGGCTGGTCCTAACACTGAAGCTTTCTTT. This translates into CASSLGAGPNTEAFF.